What follows are 8 T cell receptor beta chains derived from one specimen sequenced in a study of T cell clonality in common variable immunodeficiency. Profiling relied on immunoSEQ multiplex PCR, and the TCRdb table lists in-frame clones only, not all of them. Listed for the sample are around 47,000 clones, none seen a single time. Material: peripheral blood mononuclear cells. These receptors were collected from a person aged 18-70 years in good health.

This clone was counted ten times or more. The CDR3 end falls 3 residues outside the read, so it is completed with the germline J gene. This sequence joins TRBV7-8 and TRBJ2-5, with 7 bases matching TRBD2. The V gene's germline CDR1 is SGHVS and CDR2 FQNEAQ. Losses at the gene ends were 5 bases for V and 4 bases for J; bases not matched to a gene: 7. The CDR3 length is 14 residues. The CDR3 loop is CASSHKWGGETQYF. The part of the CDR3 DNA that was read is TGTGCCAGCAGCCACAAGTGGGGGGGAGAGACC.

The table lists this clone with many counts. The CDR3 goes on 3 residues after the read ends, and that part is filled in from the germline J gene. The V and J genes are TRBV11-3 and TRBJ1-6; tentative D call: TRBD1 (5 bases). The germline V gene encodes CDR1 SGHNT and CDR2 YENEEA. The V end was cut by 6 bases, the J end by 7 bases, with 16 bases between. This CDR3 has 15 residues. CDR3 DNA, as far as it was read: TGTGCCAGCAGTCAAAGGACCGGGGGGAATTCACCC. Its translation: CASSQRTGGNSP. The full CDR3 is CASSQRTGGNSPLHF. Full variable domain (outside the CDR3, taken from reference TRBV11-3 and TRBJ1-6): EAGVVQSPRYKIIEKKQPVAFWCNPISGHNTLYWYLQNLGQGPELLIRYENEEAVDDSQLPKDRFSAERLKGVDSTLKIQPAELGDSAVYLCASSQRTGGNSPLHFGNGTRLTVT.

The table lists this clone with many counts. The read ends 3 residues early relative to the CDR3; the germline J gene fills the gap. The chain employs TRBV18 and TRBJ2-1, with a weak D call TRBD1 (6 bases). Germline CDR1 reads KGHSH; CDR2 reads LQKENI. The V and J ends lost 3 bases and 8 bases respectively, with 11 bases between them. The CDR3 runs 13 residues. This CDR3 is CASSPSRGHEQFF. The covered CDR3 bases are TGTGCCAGCTCACCCTCCAGGGGTCATGAG.

This clone was counted at least ten times. Relative to the germline gene, one junction end is altered; a read error may explain this. The read falls 3 residues short of the CDR3 end, and the missing part is taken from the germline J gene. V is TRBV29-1 and J is TRBJ2-2, with D maybe TRBD2 (5 bases). CDR1 and CDR2 from the germline V gene are SQVTM and ANQGSEA. This CDR3 has 12 amino acids. The CDR3 sequence is CGVEGGGGELFF. CDR3 DNA (partial): TGCGGCGTTGAAGGAGGCGGCGGGGAG.

In its sample, this clone was seen many times. From the germline J gene comes the end of the CDR3, since the read stops 3 residues before it. This sequence joins TRBV19 and TRBJ1-5, with 8 bases fitting TRBD1. There are 13 residues in the CDR3. After removal of 7 bases from V and 5 bases from J, the junction contained 4 bases not matched to a gene. From germline, CDR1 is LNHDA and CDR2 SQIVND (reference sequence). CDR3 sequence reads: CASTPTGDQPQHF. The CDR3 bases that were read are TGTGCCAGTACCCCGACAGGGGATCAGCCC.

This clone occurred many times. From the germline J gene comes the end of the CDR3, since the read stops 3 residues before it. This chain connects TRBV7-6 to TRBJ2-7; D may be TRBD1 (5 bases). Germline V gives CDR1 SGHVS, CDR2 FNYEAQ. The CDR3 spans 13 residues. Trimming pared 1 base from V and 4 bases from J, leaving 8 bases between. CDR3 residues: CASSLGQQYEQYF. The sequenced CDR3 bases are TGTGCCAGCAGCTTAGGACAGCAGTACGAG.

This clone appeared many times. The read falls 3 residues short of the CDR3 end, and the missing part is taken from the germline J gene. V gene TRBV7-3 combines with J gene TRBJ1-1; D might be TRBD1 (5 bases). There are 13 residues in the CDR3. CDR1 SGHTA and CDR2 FQGTGA come from the germline V gene. Trimming removed 5 bases at V and 1 base at J, with 8 bases between. CDR3 protein: CASSPGGNTEAFF. CDR3 DNA (partial): TGTGCCAGCAGCCCCGGGGGGAACACTGAA.

The sample holds many counts of this clone. The CDR3 is cut off 3 residues early in the read; its end comes from the germline J gene. The chain recombines TRBV10-3 with TRBJ2-7; 10 positions agree with TRBD1. CDR3 length: 13 amino acids. Looked up from germline, CDR1 is ENHRY and CDR2 is SYGVKD. With V trimmed by 8 bases and J by 2 bases, 3 bases remained unmatched. The CDR3 DNA, read in part, is TGTGCCATCTCGGGACAGGGGACCTACGAG. This codes for CAISGQGTYE. The complete CDR3 protein is CAISGQGTYEQYF.